This is a list of T cell receptor beta chains from one sample in a study of blood T cell repertoires in COVID-19. Sequencing used immunoSEQ multiplex PCR; TCRdb keeps in-frame clones, though not all of them. The data contain over 55,000 clones, 75% to 95% of them singletons. The sample taken for sequencing was peripheral blood. These receptors were taken from a man aged 60 to 75 with acute or convalescent COVID-19. CDR3s include the opening cysteine and the closing phenylalanine or tryptophan. The order of the fields is J gene, clone size, V gene, D gene, CDR3 DNA, CDR3 protein. D genes are given only for firm matches. Clone size is not always given. Where it is, it says once, few, many or a class for expanded clones.

TRBJ1-1 | . | TRBV12-3/TRBV12-4 | TRBD1 | TGTGCCAGCAGGGGACAGGGGAACACTGAAGCTTTCTTT | CASRGQGNTEAFF
TRBJ1-2 | . | TRBV7-6 | TRBD1 | TGTGCCAGCAGCTTAGAGGCTGGGCAGGGGGGTCGGAATGGCTACACCTTC | CASSLEAGQGGRNGYTF
TRBJ1-4 | . | TRBV14 | . | TGTGCCAGCAGCCCCCTTCGGGCAGGGGAACAAGAAAAACTGTTTTTT | CASSPLRAGEQEKLFF
TRBJ1-2 | . | TRBV15 | TRBD1 | TGTGCCACCAGCAGAGCGCACGTAACAGGGGGCGCGGCTGGCTACACCTTC | CATSRAHVTGGAAGYTF
TRBJ2-3 | . | TRBV5-1 | . | TGCGCCAGCAACCCGACAGGCCGCACAGATACGCAGTATTTT | CASNPTGRTDTQYF
TRBJ2-3 | . | TRBV20-1 | . | TGCAGTGCTAGTAGGTTAGACAGAAGCACAGATACGCAGTATTTT | CSASRLDRSTDTQYF
TRBJ2-1 | . | TRBV19 | . | TGTGCCAGTAGTATAGAGTGGGGTGACAGCTATGAGCAGTTCTTC | CASSIEWGDSYEQFF
TRBJ2-7 | few | TRBV29-1 | . | TGCAGCGTTGAACCGGACAATTCCTACGAGCAGTACTTC | CSVEPDNSYEQYF
TRBJ1-2 | . | TRBV30 | . | TGTGCCTGGAGTCAGGGTTCCCCTAACTATGGCTACACCTTC | CAWSQGSPNYGYTF
TRBJ1-6 | . | TRBV27 | TRBD1 | TGTGCCAGCAGCATTGACAGGGGGTGGGATTCACCCCTCCACTTT | CASSIDRGWDSPLHF
TRBJ2-7 | . | TRBV14 | . | TGTGCCAGCAGCCCGCCCGGAGGGGAAACTTGGTACGAGCAGTACTTC | CASSPPGGETWYEQYF
TRBJ2-2 | . | TRBV3-1/TRBV3-2 | TRBD1 | TGTGCCAGCAGCCATCTTGGGACAGGAAACACCGGGGAGCTGTTTTTT | CASSHLGTGNTGELFF
TRBJ1-1 | . | TRBV30 | . | TGTGCCTGGAGCCCCGTGTGGGGGGGTGACACTGAAGCTTTCTTT | CAWSPVWGGDTEAFF
TRBJ2-1 | . | TRBV9 | TRBD2 | TGTGCCAGCAGCGGGGACGCTAGCGGGAGAACCTACAATGAGCAGTTCTTC | CASSGDASGRTYNEQFF
TRBJ1-1 | . | TRBV5-8 | . | TGTGCCAGCAGCTTTCGAGTGTCGAACACTGAAGCTTTCTTT | CASSFRVSNTEAFF
TRBJ2-1 | . | TRBV29-1 | TRBD2 | TGCAGCTCCAGCGGGAGGGCCCACAATGAGCAGTTCTTC | CSSSGRAHNEQFF
TRBJ2-1 | . | TRBV19 | . | TGTGCCAGTAGTATAGGTAGCTCCTACAATGAGCAGTTCTTC | CASSIGSSYNEQFF
TRBJ2-7 | . | TRBV7-9 | . | TGTGCCAGCAGCTTAGCGCGCCTCGGGGGCTCCTACGAGCAGTACTTC | CASSLARLGGSYEQYF
TRBJ1-1 | . | TRBV24-1 | . | TGTGCCACCAGGTCAGGGAACACTGAAGCTTTCTTT | CATRSGNTEAFF
TRBJ1-4 | . | TRBV5-3 | TRBD1 | TGTGCCAGAAGCTGGTTACAGGGGTGGGAAAAACTGTTTTTT | CARSWLQGWEKLFF
TRBJ2-7 | medium-sized | TRBV5-4 | TRBD2 | TGTGCCAGCAGCGTGGGACTAGCGGGAGCCTACGAGCAGTACTTC | CASSVGLAGAYEQYF
TRBJ1-3 | . | TRBV6-5 | . | TGTGCCAGCAGCCCACAGCAGATGCAAGGAAACACCATATATTTT | CASSPQQMQGNTIYF
TRBJ2-1 | . | TRBV7-8 | . | TGTGCCAGCAGCTTACGAAGGGGAGGGCAGTTCTTC | CASSLRRGGQFF
TRBJ2-4 | . | TRBV29-1 | . | TGCAGCGTGGATATAGCTCAGGGCATTCAGTACTTC | CSVDIAQGIQYF
TRBJ1-3 | . | TRBV19 | . | TGTGCCAGTAGCACGACAGCATCCAGCTCTGGAAACACCATATATTTT | CASSTTASSSGNTIYF
TRBJ2-7 | . | TRBV5-1 | TRBD1 | TGCGCCAGCACGCCCGGGACAGGACCTCCCTACGAGCAGTACTTC | CASTPGTGPPYEQYF
TRBJ1-5 | . | TRBV4-1 | . | TGCGCCAGCAGCCGGAGAGAGGCTATAGACAATCAGCCCCAGCATTTT | CASSRREAIDNQPQHF
TRBJ1-2 | . | TRBV28 | . | TGTGCCAGCAGTACCAAGACAGGCTACACCTTC | CASSTKTGYTF
TRBJ2-1 | once | TRBV30 | . | TGTGCCTGGAGTCACAGTTCCAGGGGTGAGCAGTTCTTC | CAWSHSSRGEQFF
TRBJ1-6 | . | TRBV7-8 | . | TGTGCCAGCAGCTTATCGGGGGGGGTGAGTAATTCACCCCTCCACTTT | CASSLSGGVSNSPLHF
TRBJ2-7 | once | TRBV7-2 | TRBD1 | TGTGCCAGCAGCTTGGACAGGGCGAACGAGCAGTACTTC | CASSLDRANEQYF
TRBJ1-1 | once | TRBV2 | . | TGTGCCAGCAGTGAAGTGCGGGTAACTGAAGCTTTCTTT | CASSEVRVTEAFF
TRBJ2-3 | . | TRBV5-1 | TRBD1 | TGCGCCAGCAGCCAAAGGACAGGCGCCACAGATACGCAGTATTTT | CASSQRTGATDTQYF
TRBJ1-1 | . | TRBV4-1 | . | TGCGCCAGCAGCCAAGATCTTGCCAGTGACACTGAAGCTTTCTTT | CASSQDLASDTEAFF
TRBJ2-1 | . | TRBV24-1 | TRBD1 | TGTGCCACCAGTGATTTACGGGACAGGGGCGGGAATGAGCAGTTCTTC | CATSDLRDRGGNEQFF
TRBJ2-7 | . | TRBV2 | . | TGTGCCAGTCGGACACCCTACGAGCAGTACTTC | CASRTPYEQYF
TRBJ2-3 | . | TRBV30 | TRBD1 | TGTGCCTGGAGTGTACGGGACAGAACTAGCACAGATACGCAGTATTTT | CAWSVRDRTSTDTQYF
TRBJ1-1 | . | TRBV28 | . | TGTGCCAGCAGTTCGCGAGGACTCGGCCCGAACACTGAAGCTTTCTTT | CASSSRGLGPNTEAFF
TRBJ2-1 | . | TRBV15 | TRBD1 | TGTGCCACCAGCAGAGAAGGACAGGTTTGGAATGAGCAGTTCTTC | CATSREGQVWNEQFF
TRBJ2-1 | . | TRBV2 | . | TGTGCAAACCAACGGGTCTCCTACAATGAGCAGTTCTTC | CANQRVSYNEQFF
TRBJ2-1 | once | TRBV11-3 | . | TGTGCCAGCAGCCCCTCCCGCCAGGGGCCTCTTTCAAATGAGCAGTTCTTC | CASSPSRQGPLSNEQFF
TRBJ1-3 | . | TRBV11-1 | . | TGTGCCAGCAGCTTAATCCGGGAGGCGGACACCATATATTTT | CASSLIREADTIYF
TRBJ1-2 | . | TRBV29-1 | TRBD1 | TGCAGCGTTGAGGGACAGACCTATGGCTACACCTTC | CSVEGQTYGYTF
TRBJ1-2 | . | TRBV5-6 | . | TGTGCCAGCAGCTTGGAGCGAAACTATGGCTACACCTTC | CASSLERNYGYTF
TRBJ2-2 | . | TRBV5-1 | . | TGCGCCAGCAGCTTAAAGGGGACGAACACCGGGGAGCTGTTTTTT | CASSLKGTNTGELFF
TRBJ2-7 | . | TRBV5-5 | . | TGTGCCAGCAGCTTGGATCCGGGCTCCTACGAGCAGTACTTC | CASSLDPGSYEQYF
TRBJ2-1 | . | TRBV4-2 | . | TGTGCCAGCAGCCCGGGGGGCCGAGGGAGCTCCTACAATGAGCAGTTCTTC | CASSPGGRGSSYNEQFF
TRBJ1-1 | . | TRBV9 | . | TGTGCCAGCAGCGTAGGAGGACACTCTATCACTGAAGCTTTCTTT | CASSVGGHSITEAFF
TRBJ1-2 | . | TRBV6-5 | TRBD1 | TGTGCCGGGAGGACAGGGGGGGCGTTCTATGGCTACACCTTC | CAGRTGGAFYGYTF
TRBJ2-1 | . | TRBV7-3 | TRBD2 | TGTGCCAGCAGCTGGACTAGGGCAGCTTACAATGAGCAGTTCTTC | CASSWTRAAYNEQFF
TRBJ1-2 | . | TRBV3-1/TRBV3-2 | TRBD1 | TGTGCCAGCAGCCAATTGGACAGGGGGCCCCTTGGCTACACCTTC | CASSQLDRGPLGYTF
TRBJ2-1 | . | TRBV7-9 | TRBD2 | TGTGCCAGCTTCGGGACTAGCACCTTCGATGAGCAGTTCTTC | CASFGTSTFDEQFF
TRBJ2-7 | . | TRBV7-2 | TRBD2 | TGTGCCAGCAGCATTACAGCGGGAGGCCTCTACGAGCAGTACTTC | CASSITAGGLYEQYF
TRBJ2-5 | . | TRBV5-1 | TRBD1 | TGCGCCAGCAGCTTGTTCACAGGGGGGTTGAGTCAAGAGACCCAGTACTTC | CASSLFTGGLSQETQYF
TRBJ1-1 | . | TRBV5-1 | . | TGCGCCAGCAGCGAACTGGGACAACCGAACACTGAAGCTTTCTTT | CASSELGQPNTEAFF
TRBJ1-3 | once | TRBV6-5 | . | TGTGCCAGCAGGAGCGGAGGGGTAGGAAACACCATATATTTT | CASRSGGVGNTIYF
TRBJ1-3 | . | TRBV4-2 | . | TGTGCCAGCAGCCAAGAGGGGGGGGGAAACACCATATATTTT | CASSQEGGGNTIYF